This T cell receptor beta chain emerged from a study of blood T cell repertoires in COVID-19. Study-level information: In each case, the material was cDNA or gDNA derived from T cells, B-cell-depleted T cells, or PBMCs.

J lost 7 bases, V lost 0 bases, and 6 bases had no gene match. Germline V CDR1 and CDR2: SGDLS, YYNGEE. The CDR3 is 15 residues long. The count of this clone is one. In the study's own analysis: Nucleated cell counts were estimated from reference gene primer amplification. Clones were read by immunoSEQ multiplex PCR, and TCRdb kept only the in-frame ones, dropping some. V, J and clone size are those of that table, while D and trimming were read from the DNA. This table has about 180,000 clones, around 87% appearing once. The TCR sequence derives from a man aged 35 to 55 with active or convalescent COVID-19. Sequencing used peripheral blood. The rearrangement links TRBV9 to TRBJ2-1; 8 nucleotides line up with TRBD2. The CDR3 spells CASSVDGGAGNEQFF. CDR3 nucleotide sequence: TGTGCCAGCAGCGTAGACGGGGGGGCTGGGAATGAGCAGTTCTTC.